Presented here are 22 T cell receptor beta chains from one specimen sequenced in a study of T cell repertoires in cytomegalovirus infection. TCRdb processed the reads anew with MiXCR; each CDR3 protein has one entry. Of fewer than 900,000 distinct CDR3 sequences in the sample, 25% to 30% were seen once. The antigens for these receptors are not known. The material sequenced was cultured CD8+ T cells from PBMCs, taken from culture after CMV antigen stimulation. The receptor source for this set is a human donor in good health (CMV status not recorded). Some clones in this sample may be carry-over from other donors' samples.

This chain links TRBV6-5 with TRBJ2-3, with D possibly TRBD2 on 7 matching bases. This CDR3 has 19 amino acids. Trimming pared 0 bases from V and 2 bases from J, leaving 21 bases between. Germline V gene data show CDR1 as MNHEY and CDR2 as SVGAGI. The CDR3 sequence: CASSYSAGGGPFYTDTQYF. The CDR3 nucleotides read TGTGCCAGCAGTTACTCGGCGGGCGGGGGCCCCTTTTACACAGATACGCAGTATTTT.

The chain recombines TRBV13 with TRBJ1-3; D ambiguous. The CDR3 extends over 13 amino acids. CDR1 PRHDT and CDR2 FYEKMQ come from the germline V gene (reference sequence). V lost 6 bases and J lost 7, with 13 bases in between. As DNA, the CDR3 is TGTGCCAGCAGAGGGTCCCGTCTGAACACCATATATTTT. Protein: CASRGSRLNTIYF.

With respect to this clonotype: This may stem from a read error, because a much larger clone lies one nucleotide away. V gene TRBV7-3 combines with J gene TRBJ2-3, with 10 nucleotides matching TRBD2. V was clipped by 5 bases and J by 4 bases; unmatched bases: 3. Germline V gene sequence: CDR1 SGHTA, CDR2 FQGTGA. CDR3 size: 14 residues. The CDR3 region is CASSGTSGADTQYF. In nucleotides, the CDR3 is TGTGCCAGCAGCGGTACTAGCGGGGCAGATACGCAGTATTTT.

This clonotype came up many times. The V and J genes are TRBV7-8 and TRBJ1-2, with D hard to call. This CDR3 region has 14 residues. V was pared by 7 bases and J by 5 bases, with 17 bases between. Germline V lookup: CDR1 SGHVS, CDR2 FQNEAQ. This chain's CDR3 is CASTRLLTRYGYTF. The CDR3, as DNA: TGTGCCAGCACCCGCCTCCTCACGCGGTATGGCTACACCTTC.

The chain uses TRBV27 and TRBJ1-1; 8 bases align to TRBD1. Unmatched junction bases numbered 8, after V lost 5 bases and J lost 3 bases. Looked up from germline, CDR1 is MNHEY and CDR2 is SMNVEV (reference sequence). The CDR3 is 15 residues long. The CDR3 nucleotides are TGTGCCAGCAGTCCGACGGGGACAGGATACACTGAAGCTTTCTTT. Its translation is CASSPTGTGYTEAFF.

The gene calls are TRBV19 and TRBJ1-1; possibly TRBD1 for D (5 bases). CDR3 length: 12 amino acids. Germline CDR1 reads LNHDA; CDR2 reads SQIVND (reference sequence). The V end lost 8 bases, the J end lost 3 bases, and 10 bases lay between the germline ends. The CDR3 DNA sequence: TGTGCCAGTGGGGGAACCTACACTGAAGCTTTCTTT. The encoded protein is CASGGTYTEAFF.

This clonotype has ten or more counts. V and J are TRBV7-3 and TRBJ2-1; 7 nucleotides align to TRBD1. The V gene end was trimmed by 4 bases and the J gene end by 4 bases; junction bases not matched to a gene: 7. Looked up from germline, CDR1 is SGHTA and CDR2 is FQGTGA. This CDR3 contains 15 residues. In DNA, the CDR3 is TGTGCCAGCAGCTCCGACAGGGTTGATTACAATGAGCAGTTCTTC. Translating it yields CASSSDRVDYNEQFF.

The genes are TRBV12-5 and TRBJ2-7; D not certain. Germline V CDR1 and CDR2: LGHNT, FRNRAP. Trimming took 5 bases from V and 1 from J, leaving 12 bases between them. CDR3 length equals 14 residues. This CDR3 is CASGTRTVSYEQYF. In DNA, the CDR3 is TGTGCTAGTGGTACACGGACCGTTTCCTACGAGCAGTACTTC.

With regard to this clonotype: A much larger clone differs by one base, so this may be a read error. This CDR3 is CASSHTQGPPSTDSQYF. CDR3 bases: TGTGCCAGCAGCCACACCCAGGGGCCTCCTAGCACAGATTCGCAGTATTTT. The chain employs TRBV7-6 and TRBJ2-3; possibly TRBD1 for D (6 bases). This CDR3 is 17 amino acids long. Germline-derived CDR1 and CDR2 are SGHVS and FNYEAQ.

The genes are TRBV6-8 and TRBJ1-2; D is possibly TRBD1 (5 bases). Germline V gene sequence: CDR1 MNHGY, CDR2 SAAAGT. This CDR3 is 19 amino acids long. Trimming took 2 bases from V and 3 from J, leaving 25 bases between them. The CDR3 is CASSYSPGETNLDDYGYTF. The CDR3 bases are TGTGCCAGCAGTTACAGCCCGGGGGAAACCAACTTGGACGACTATGGCTACACCTTC.

This clonotype occurred a few times. The V call is TRBV7-8, the J call TRBJ2-7; 10 bases are a match to TRBD2. The CDR3 is made up of 14 amino acids. Germline V gene data show CDR1 as SGHVS and CDR2 as FQNEAQ. Trimming took 2 bases from V and 5 from J; bases not matched to a gene: 3. CDR3: CASSLSGGANEQYV. CDR3 in DNA: TGTGCCAGCAGCTTAAGCGGGGGGGCCAACGAGCAGTACGTC.

This clonotype was recorded once. A much larger clone sits a single nucleotide away, making a read error possible. The J gene is TRBJ2-5, the V gene TRBV7-2; TRBD1 is a possible D gene (7 bases). Germline CDR1 SGHTA, CDR2 FQGNSA. The CDR3 runs 15 residues. V shed 0 bases and J shed 5 bases, with 13 bases lying between them. The CDR3 coding sequence is TGTGCCAGCAGCTTAGCCAGGGGGGCCACGGAGACCCAGTACTTC. It encodes CASSLARGATETQYF.

This clonotype was seen repeatedly, ten times or more. This chain uses TRBV6-5 with TRBJ1-2, with a tentative D call TRBD1 (6 bases). The CDR3 is 21 amino acids. Trimming pared 2 bases from V and 0 bases from J, leaving 28 bases between. Germline CDR1 is MNHEY and CDR2 is SVGAGI. CDR3 protein: CASSYESTRPDGDIANYGYTF. CDR3 sequence (DNA): TGTGCCAGCAGTTACGAGAGTACTCGCCCTGATGGGGACATAGCTAACTATGGCTACACCTTC.

The chain uses TRBV29-1 and TRBJ2-7, with D possibly matching TRBD1 (6 bases). V shed 4 bases and J shed 9 bases, with 7 bases lying between them. The CDR3 contains 9 residues. Germline V CDR1 and CDR2: SQVTM, ANQGSEA. This CDR3 is CSVGGLQYV. In DNA, the CDR3 is TGCAGCGTTGGGGGGCTGCAGTACGTC.

Notes on this clonotype: A read error may produce the germline difference seen at one junction end. The chain is built from TRBV18 and TRBJ2-5; the match to TRBD2 covers 7 bases. This CDR3 is built from 12 residues. Germline V CDR1 and CDR2: KGHSH, LQKENI. The CDR3 loop is CVSGTTQETQYF. The CDR3 DNA reads TGTGTCAGCGGGACTACACAAGAGACCCAGTACTTC. The full variable domain, rest sourced from reference TRBV18 and TRBJ2-5, is NAGVMQNPRHLVRRRGQEARLRCSPMKGHSHVYWYRQLPEEGLKFMVYLQKENIIDESGMPKERFSAEFPKEGPSILRIQQVVRGDSAAYFCVSGTTQETQYFGPGTRLLVL.

This clonotype was seen more than once but under ten times. The chain couples TRBV27 to TRBJ1-5; possibly TRBD1 for D (6 bases). From germline, CDR1 is MNHEY and CDR2 SMNVEV (reference sequence). The CDR3 runs to 14 residues. V lost 7 bases and J 5 bases, leaving 15 bases between the germline ends. CDR3 protein: CASNPGGGHQPQHF. The CDR3 DNA is TGTGCCAGCAATCCCGGCGGGGGCCATCAGCCCCAGCATTTT.

This clonotype occurred a few times. The chain links TRBV27 to TRBJ2-3; 9 nucleotides align to TRBD2. This CDR3 region has 18 residues. Trimming cost V 4 bases and J 3 bases; bases outside gene matches: 14. From germline, CDR1 is MNHEY and CDR2 SMNVEV (reference sequence). The CDR3 sequence: CASSSHEGLAIPTDTQYF. For the CDR3, the DNA is TGTGCCAGCAGTTCTCATGAGGGACTAGCAATCCCTACAGATACGCAGTATTTT.

The CDR3, as DNA: TGTGCCAGTAGTATTGAGTCTAGCGGGGGCCCTACTCTATACAATGAGCAGTTCTTC. Translation: CASSIESSGGPTLYNEQFF. The rearrangement uses TRBV19 and TRBJ2-1; 10 bases fit TRBD2. This CDR3 has 19 amino acids. CDR1 is LNHDA, CDR2 SQIVND, per germline (reference sequence). V lost 3 bases and J lost 4; bases outside the gene matches: 15.

This clonotype has just a few counts. The rearrangement uses TRBV12-3 or TRBV12-4 and TRBJ2-5, with 12 bases lining up with TRBD1. V lost 4 bases to trimming and J lost 5 bases; unmatched junction nucleotides: 8. The CDR3 length is 16 residues. CDR3 amino acids: CASSSAGTGGEETQYF. DNA of the CDR3: TGTGCCAGCAGTTCGGCCGGGACAGGGGGCGAGGAGACCCAGTACTTC.

This clonotype was detected only a few times. This sequence joins TRBV19 and TRBJ2-4, with a tentative D call TRBD2 (6 bases). V lost 8 bases and J lost 1, with 24 bases in between. The V gene's germline CDR1 is LNHDA and CDR2 SQIVND (reference sequence). The CDR3 spans 18 residues. The CDR3 here is CASHPSGTPPGAKNIQYF. The CDR3, as DNA: TGTGCCAGTCACCCCTCCGGGACTCCGCCCGGGGCCAAAAACATTCAGTACTTC.

In this sample, this clonotype turned up a few times. The J gene is TRBJ2-1, the V gene TRBV7-6; 12 bases match TRBD1. V gave up 4 bases and J gave up 7 bases; unmatched junction bases: 5. CDR3 size: 15 residues. CDR1 is SGHVS, CDR2 FNYEAQ, per germline. The CDR3 spells CASSWAGQGANEQFF. Here the CDR3 DNA reads TGTGCCAGCAGCTGGGCGGGACAGGGGGCGAATGAGCAGTTCTTC.

This clonotype occurred a few times. The V gene is TRBV12-3 or TRBV12-4, the J gene TRBJ1-1; no clear D. This CDR3 has 16 residues. Between the trimmed V and J ends, which lost 3 bases and 3 bases, there was a span of 17 bases. The DNA for the CDR3 is TGTGCCAGCAGTTTTATCCCCCAGCGTATGGACACTGAAGCTTTCTTT. Encoded protein: CASSFIPQRMDTEAFF.